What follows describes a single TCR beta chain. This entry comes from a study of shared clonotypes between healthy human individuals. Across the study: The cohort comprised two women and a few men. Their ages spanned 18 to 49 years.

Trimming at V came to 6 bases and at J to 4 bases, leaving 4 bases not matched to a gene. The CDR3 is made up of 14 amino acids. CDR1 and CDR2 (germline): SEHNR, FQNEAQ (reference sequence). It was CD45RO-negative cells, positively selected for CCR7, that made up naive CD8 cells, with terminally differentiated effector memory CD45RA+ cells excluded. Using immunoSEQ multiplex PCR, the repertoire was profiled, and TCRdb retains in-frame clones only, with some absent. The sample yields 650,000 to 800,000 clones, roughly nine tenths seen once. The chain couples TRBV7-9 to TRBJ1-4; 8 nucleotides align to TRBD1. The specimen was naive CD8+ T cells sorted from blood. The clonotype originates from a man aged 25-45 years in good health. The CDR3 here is CASRPGQDNEKLFF. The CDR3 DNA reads TGTGCCAGCAGACCGGGACAGGATAATGAAAAACTGTTTTTT.